Each of the 15 T cell receptor beta chains below was sequenced from the same sample in a study of CD8+CD57+ T cells in acquired aplastic anemia. Genomic DNA, the template, was used for profiling of the TCR beta VDJ and CDR3. TCRdb itself ran the reads through MiXCR, one entry per CDR3 protein. The sample contains around 200,000 distinct CDR3 sequences, 54% of which appear only once. Sequences were obtained from sorted CD4+, CD8+, or CD8+CD57+ T cells (not recorded which) from PBMCs. All receptors come from a human donor in good health, serving as a control.

This clonotype was seen at least ten times. The V call is TRBV20-1, the J call TRBJ2-3, with D unclear. From germline, CDR1 is DFQATT and CDR2 SNEGSKA (reference sequence). The CDR3 has 14 residues. V dropped 2 bases and J dropped 6 bases, with 15 bases sitting between them. The CDR3 DNA reads TGCAGTGCTAGATATCCGACGGGTGCTGATACGCAGTATTTT. It codes for CSARYPTGADTQYF.

In this sample, this clonotype turned up many times. In DNA, the CDR3 is TGCAGCGTTGCCGGGAGGCTCTCCTACGAGCAGTACTTC. It codes for CSVAGRLSYEQYF. The V gene is TRBV29-1, the J gene TRBJ2-7; 7 bases are a match to TRBD2. The CDR3 is 13 amino acids. Germline V gene lookup returns CDR1 SQVTM and CDR2 ANQGSEA. The V gene end was trimmed by 4 bases and the J gene end by 0 bases; junction bases not matched to a gene: 3.

To note about this clonotype: The junction shows a germline mismatch at one end, possibly a read error. The chain has TRBV15 and TRBJ2-5; D is undetermined. Germline-derived CDR1 and CDR2 are LNHNV and YYDKDF (reference sequence). The CDR3 has 13 residues. CDR3 sequence reads: CATGRDAQETQYF. CDR3 DNA: TGTGCCACCGGCAGAGACGCCCAGGAGACCCAGTACTTC.

This clonotype has a count of ten or more. The chain links TRBV12-5 to TRBJ1-2; no firm D call. Germline CDR1 reads LGHNT; CDR2 reads FRNRAP. V gave up 6 bases and J gave up 5 bases, with 10 bases separating them. This CDR3 spans 12 amino acids. The CDR3 DNA is TGTGCTAGTGGCCACTCAGGATATGGCTACACCTTC. It translates to CASGHSGYGYTF. Drawing the rest from reference TRBV12-5 and TRBJ1-2, the complete variable domain is DARVTQTPRHKVTEMGQEVTMRCQPILGHNTVFWYRQTMMQGLELLAYFRNRAPLDDSGMPKDRFSAEMPDATLATLKIQPSEPRDSAVYFCASGHSGYGYTFGSGTRLTVV.

This clonotype has at least ten counts. The chain uses TRBV10-3 and TRBJ2-2; maybe TRBD1 (5 bases). Between the trimmed V and J ends, which lost 5 bases and 2 bases, there was a span of 12 bases. The CDR3 has 15 amino acids. From germline, CDR1 is ENHRY and CDR2 SYGVKD. The CDR3: CAISRSGLNTGELFF. CDR3 DNA: TGTGCCATCAGTCGGTCAGGGCTTAACACCGGGGAGCTGTTTTTT.

The V and J genes are TRBV7-8 and TRBJ2-7; D is uncertain. Germline loops: CDR1 SGHVS, CDR2 FQNEAQ. V was shortened by 3 bases and J by 2 bases, with 8 bases between the two germline ends. CDR3 length: 13 residues. This chain's CDR3 is CASSFVHTYEQYF. The CDR3 DNA reads TGTGCCAGCAGCTTTGTACATACCTACGAGCAGTACTTC. The whole variable domain, filled in from reference TRBV7-8 and TRBJ2-7, reads GAGVSQSPRYKVAKRGQDVALRCDPISGHVSLFWYQQALGQGPEFLTYFQNEAQLDKSGLPSDRFFAERPEGSVSTLKIQRTQQEDSAVYLCASSFVHTYEQYFGPGTRLTVT.

This clonotype occurred many times. The J gene is TRBJ1-2, the V gene TRBV28; no definite D call. The CDR3 is 11 residues long. The V end lost 5 bases, the J end lost 7 bases, and 8 bases lay between the germline ends. Germline lookup yields CDR1 MDHEN and CDR2 SYDVKM. CDR3 DNA sequence: TGTGCCAGCAGTACCCTATTTGGCTACACCTTC. Residues: CASSTLFGYTF.

For this clonotype: Compared with germline, one end of the junction differs, possibly owing to a read error. This chain connects TRBV7-2 to TRBJ2-1, with 13 bases lining up with TRBD2. Per the germline V gene, CDR1 is SGHTA and CDR2 is FQGNSA. The CDR3 length is 20 residues. The CDR3 here is CASSLCLRRLAGGLRNGQFF. The CDR3 bases are TGTGCCAGCAGCTTATGTTTACGACGACTAGCGGGGGGCCTGCGGAATGGGCAGTTCTTC.

The table lists this clonotype with a few counts. The rearrangement links TRBV28 to TRBJ1-5; TRBD1 agrees at 9 bases. V was clipped by 3 bases and J by 4 bases; unmatched bases: 10. CDR3 size: 17 residues. CDR1 and CDR2 (germline): MDHEN, SYDVKM. The CDR3 reads CASSFEWGQGENQPQHF. The CDR3 coding sequence is TGTGCCAGCAGTTTTGAGTGGGGACAGGGTGAAAATCAGCCCCAGCATTTT. Combining the CDR3 with reference TRBV28 and TRBJ1-5 gives the whole variable domain DVKVTQSSRYLVKRTGEKVFLECVQDMDHENMFWYRQDPGLGLRLIYFSYDVKMKEKGDIPEGYSVSREKKERFSLILESASTNQTSMYLCASSFEWGQGENQPQHFGDGTRLSIL.

This rearrangement joins TRBV10-3 to TRBJ2-7, with 9 bases identical to TRBD1. V was clipped by 7 bases and J by 4 bases; unmatched bases: 8. The germline V gene has CDR1 ENHRY and CDR2 SYGVKD. The CDR3 has 14 residues. CDR3 nucleotide sequence: TGTGCCATCACTGGGACAGGGATGCGTTACGAGCAGTACTTC. Protein: CAITGTGMRYEQYF.

The genes are TRBV5-1 and TRBJ1-3; D may be TRBD1 (5 bases). This CDR3 region has 15 residues. V was cut by 6 bases and J by 2 bases, with 15 bases left in between. The germline V gene encodes CDR1 SGHRS and CDR2 YFSETQ. In DNA, the CDR3 is TGCGCCAGCAAAGGGACGAGGGGACCTGGAAACACCATATATTTT. Protein sequence: CASKGTRGPGNTIYF.

The chain recombines TRBV24-1 with TRBJ1-5, with D maybe TRBD1 (5 bases). V shed 6 bases and J shed 2 bases, with 7 bases lying between them. Germline CDR1 is KGHDR and CDR2 is SFDVKD. This CDR3 comprises 13 residues. CDR3 loop: CATSPGGNQPQHF. DNA for the CDR3: TGTGCCACCAGTCCGGGGGGCAATCAGCCCCAGCATTTT.

There are many counts of this clonotype. V gene TRBV3-1 combines with J gene TRBJ1-1, with 8 bases matching TRBD1. V was pared by 4 bases and J by 10 bases, with 5 bases of the junction left unmatched. The CDR3 extends over 12 amino acids. Germline values: CDR1 LGHDT, CDR2 YNNKEL (reference sequence). The CDR3 is CASSPRTGPAFF. Here the CDR3 DNA reads TGTGCCAGCAGCCCTCGGACAGGGCCAGCTTTCTTT.

The chain carries TRBV10-3 and TRBJ2-3; the match to TRBD1 covers 10 bases. CDR1 is ENHRY, CDR2 SYGVKD, per germline. With 10 bases clipped from V and 1 base from J, the junction kept 5 bases outside the gene matches. The CDR3 has 14 amino acids. The DNA of the CDR3 is TGTGCCACGACCGGGACAGGGGGCACAGATACGCAGTATTTT. It codes for CATTGTGGTDTQYF.

V gene TRBV20-1 combines with J gene TRBJ2-7; 7 nucleotides match TRBD1. CDR3 length: 13 amino acids. From germline, CDR1 is DFQATT and CDR2 SNEGSKA (reference sequence). J lost 5 bases, V lost 6 bases, and 10 bases had no gene match. The CDR3 here is CSALRGPNNEQYF. The DNA for the CDR3 is TGCAGTGCACTAAGGGGGCCTAATAACGAGCAGTACTTC.